The 3 T cell receptor beta chains below all came from one sample that was sequenced in a study of CD8 T cells in ankylosing spondylitis. Study results and limitations: Blood of patients with ankylosing spondylitis appeared to be characterized by a TCR beta motif of several highly homologous variants.

Using its own MiXCR run on the 5' RACE reads, TCRdb lists one record per CDR3 protein. The table includes about 420,000 distinct CDR3 sequences, 20% to 25% detected once. These TCRs are of unknown antigen specificity. The specimen sequenced was blood, either unsorted or a sorted T cell fraction (not recorded which). These receptors were taken from a male donor with ankylosing spondylitis.

Comments on this clonotype: Since a much larger clone is just one base distant, this may be a read error. The J gene is TRBJ2-1, the V gene TRBV12-3 or TRBV12-4; D is undetermined. This CDR3 contains 12 residues. V shed 6 bases and J shed 7 bases, with 10 bases lying between them. CDR3 nucleotides: TGTGCCAGCAGCCGTCCCTTTAATGAGCAGTTCTTC. This encodes CASSRPFNEQFF.

This rearrangement joins TRBV20-1 to TRBJ2-7, with 8 bases matching TRBD1. CDR3 length equals 13 residues. V dropped 6 bases and J dropped 4; count of bases not matched to a gene: 8. CDR1 and CDR2 (germline): DFQATT, SNEGSKA (reference sequence). Here the CDR3 reads CSAIADREYEQYF. The CDR3 nucleotides read TGCAGTGCGATAGCGGACAGGGAGTACGAGCAGTACTTC.

This clonotype was recorded a few times. This rearrangement joins TRBV25-1 to TRBJ2-1; a weak D match, TRBD2 (5 bases). Trimming took 4 bases from V and 2 from J, leaving 9 bases between them. Germline lookup yields CDR1 MGHDK and CDR2 SYGVNS. CDR3 length equals 14 residues. The CDR3 loop reads CASSATGAYNEQFF. DNA of the CDR3: TGTGCCAGCAGTGCGACCGGGGCCTACAATGAGCAGTTCTTC.